The 11 T cell receptor beta chains below all came from one sample that was sequenced in a study of cytomegalovirus exposure and HLA in healthy donors. 60 Vbeta and 13 Jbeta primers were used in PCR. Profiled with immunoSEQ multiplex PCR; TCRdb holds only in-frame clones, not every one. The data show around 140,000 clones, 75% to 80% seen once. Sequenced sample: PBMCs. The source is an older woman in good health and CMV-seronegative.

The chain joins TRBV6-5 to TRBJ1-1, with no clear D. This CDR3 has 13 residues. Germline V CDR1 and CDR2: MNHEY, SVGAGI. The V end was cut by 2 bases, the J end by 2 bases, with 6 bases between. CDR3 region: CASSYTPNTEAFF. CDR3 bases: TGTGCCAGCAGTTACACACCAAACACTGAAGCTTTCTTT.

This chain links TRBV19 with TRBJ1-2; tentative D call: TRBD1 (6 bases). This CDR3 spans 16 amino acids. V lost 5 bases and J 1 base, leaving 17 bases between the germline ends. Germline V gene sequence: CDR1 LNHDA, CDR2 SQIVND (reference sequence). CDR3 DNA: TGTGCCAGTAGTCCGCGGGGGGCGGGCTTTAACTATGGCTACACCTTC. Translation gives CASSPRGAGFNYGYTF. The full variable domain, its missing parts supplied by reference TRBV19 and TRBJ1-2, is DGGITQSPKYLFRKEGQNVTLSCEQNLNHDAMYWYRQDPGQGLRLIYYSQIVNDFQKGDIAEGYSVSREKKESFPLTVTSAQKNPTAFYLCASSPRGAGFNYGYTFGSGTRLTVV.

The gene calls are TRBV9 and TRBJ2-2, with D perhaps matching TRBD2 (6 bases). Germline values: CDR1 SGDLS, CDR2 YYNGEE. Deletions cut 3 bases from V and 6 bases from J, with 15 bases between. The CDR3 consists of 15 residues. The CDR3 spells CASSGGGWEAGELFF. DNA for the CDR3: TGTGCCAGCAGCGGGGGCGGCTGGGAGGCCGGGGAGCTGTTTTTT. The complete variable domain, with remaining parts taken from reference TRBV9 and TRBJ2-2, reads DSGVTQTPKHLITATGQRVTLRCSPRSGDLSVYWYQQSLDQGLQFLIQYYNGEERAKGNILERFSAQQFPDLHSELNLSSLELGDSALYFCASSGGGWEAGELFFGEGSRLTVL.

The V gene is TRBV25-1, the J gene TRBJ1-5, with D perhaps matching TRBD1 (6 bases). Germline CDR1 MGHDK, CDR2 SYGVNS. V shed 6 bases and J shed 2 bases, with 11 bases lying between them. The CDR3 covers 14 residues. The CDR3 DNA follows: TGTGCCAGCAGCGGAAAGGGGGGCAATCAGCCCCAGCATTTT. This codes for CASSGKGGNQPQHF.

V usage is TRBV28 and J usage is TRBJ1-4; the D is unclear. Germline V lookup: CDR1 MDHEN, CDR2 SYDVKM. CDR3 length: 13 residues. V gave up 6 bases and J gave up 3 bases, with 8 bases separating them. The CDR3 spells CASRNEANEKLFF. The CDR3, as DNA: TGTGCCAGCAGGAACGAGGCTAATGAAAAACTGTTTTTT.

The J gene is TRBJ2-1, the V gene TRBV13; TRBD2 is a possible D gene (6 bases). Germline values: CDR1 PRHDT, CDR2 FYEKMQ (reference sequence). V was clipped by 3 bases and J by 6 bases, with 15 bases between them. The CDR3 is 15 amino acids. The CDR3 region has the DNA TGTGCCAGCAGCTTGGGCGGGATTGGGGGCAATGAGCAGTTCTTC. Translating it yields CASSLGGIGGNEQFF.

This sequence joins TRBV5-4 and TRBJ2-2; D is possibly TRBD1 (5 bases). CDR1 and CDR2 (germline): SGHNT, YYREEE (reference sequence). Deletions cut 0 bases from V and 6 bases from J, with 12 bases between. There are 15 residues in the CDR3. The CDR3 region has the DNA TGTGCCAGCAGCTTGGCGCAGGGTTGGGCCGGGGAGCTGTTTTTT. Its protein is CASSLAQGWAGELFF.

The rearrangement links TRBV28 to TRBJ2-5; 10 bases are shared with TRBD1. Trimming cost V 5 bases and J 5 bases; bases outside gene matches: 2. The CDR3 length is 13 residues. Germline CDR1 is MDHEN and CDR2 is SYDVKM. The CDR3 DNA follows: TGTGCCAGCAGTCGGGACAGGGGCGAGACCCAGTACTTC. Encoded protein: CASSRDRGETQYF.

The chain employs TRBV9 and TRBJ1-4, with 7 bases fitting TRBD1. The CDR3 extends over 14 amino acids. J gave up 8 bases and V 7 bases, and 11 bases lay outside the gene matches. Germline CDR1 SGDLS, CDR2 YYNGEE. CDR3 DNA sequence: TGTGCCAGCCGAGGTGAGGGGGCGCGAGAAAAACTGTTTTTT. The encoded protein is CASRGEGAREKLFF.

This clone was observed a single time. The chain is built from TRBV25-1 and TRBJ2-7, with 7 bases identical to TRBD1. V dropped 3 bases and J dropped 4; count of bases not matched to a gene: 9. The CDR3 spans 15 residues. CDR1 is MGHDK, CDR2 SYGVNS, per germline. CDR3 sequence (DNA): TGTGCCAGCAGTGAGGTCTCCGGGACAGTGTACGAGCAGTACTTC. This codes for CASSEVSGTVYEQYF.

This chain links TRBV11-2 with TRBJ2-1; 10 bases align to TRBD2. V gave up 2 bases and J gave up 6 bases; unmatched junction bases: 4. CDR3 size: 15 residues. Germline values: CDR1 SGHAT, CDR2 FQNNGV. CDR3 region: CASSLSGRAGNEQFF. The CDR3, as DNA: TGTGCCAGCAGCTTAAGCGGGAGGGCCGGCAATGAGCAGTTCTTC.